The TCR beta chain described here comes from a study of blood T cell repertoires in COVID-19. Overall study: The United States, Italy and Spain were the sources of the acute and convalescent COVID-19 samples. The cDNA or gDNA used as material had been derived from T cells, B-cell-depleted T cells, or PBMCs.

The table lists this clone with a count of one. There are 11 residues in the CDR3. Trimming shortened V by 5 bases and J by 14 bases, and 18 bases separated the two germline ends. The germline V gene encodes CDR1 GTSNPN and CDR2 SVGIG (reference sequence). Per the original data handling: Quantification of nucleated cells was approximated via reference gene primer amplification. Measured with immunoSEQ multiplex PCR; TCRdb has only the in-frame clones, and not every one. V and J calls plus clone size are reproduced from that table; the DNA served to infer D and trimming. Altogether around 430,000 clones are present, 80% to 90% being singletons, with the ten largest covering roughly 9.4%.

Sequencing was done on a sample of PBMCs or T cells enriched from blood (not recorded which). This chain joins TRBV30 and TRBJ1-2; D might be TRBD1 (6 bases). This sequence originates from a woman aged 50 to 60 who had recovered from COVID-19. CDR3 sequence: CAWSPRGGETF. In DNA, the CDR3 is TGTGCCTGGTCCCCGAGGGGGGGCGAGACCTTC.